The 18 T cell receptor beta chains below come from one sample, sequenced in a study of blood T cell repertoires in COVID-19. TCRdb's copy holds only in-frame clones and misses some; the assay was immunoSEQ multiplex PCR. Of around 72,000 clones listed, 70% to 90% are singletons. The sample comprised peripheral blood. These receptors all stem from a man aged 50 to 60 with acute or convalescent COVID-19.

This rearrangement joins TRBV3-1 (or the pseudogene TRBV3-2) to TRBJ1-2; D ambiguous. The CDR3 is 14 residues long. Germline V gives CDR1 LGHDT, CDR2 YNNKEL (reference sequence). V was pared by 5 bases and J by 5 bases, with 15 bases between. CDR3 amino acids: CASSGSQNQYGYTF. DNA of the CDR3: TGTGCCAGCAGCGGTAGCCAGAATCAATATGGCTACACCTTC.

The chain has TRBV3-1 (or the pseudogene TRBV3-2) and TRBJ1-4; the match to TRBD1 covers 7 bases. CDR1 and CDR2 (germline): LGHDT, YNNKEL (reference sequence). The length of the CDR3 is 15 residues. V shed 3 bases, J shed 8 bases, and the junction held 9 bases outside the gene matches. The DNA for the CDR3 is TGTGCCAGCAGCCAGCGGGACAGAAGCATGGAAAAACTGTTTTTT. Amino acids: CASSQRDRSMEKLFF.

Comment on this clone: Other DNA sequences within the sample encode an identical CDR3. The chain joins TRBV27 to TRBJ1-5, with D hard to call. CDR1 MNHEY and CDR2 SMNVEV come from the germline V gene (reference sequence). With 2 bases removed from V and 0 bases from J, the gap between germline ends came to 5 bases. The CDR3 sequence is 14 residues long. The CDR3 spells CASSLGGSNQPQHF. The CDR3 nucleotides are TGTGCCAGCAGTTTAGGCGGTAGCAATCAGCCCCAGCATTTT.

V and J are TRBV18 and TRBJ2-1; 12 bases map to TRBD2. V lost 5 bases, J lost 7 bases, and 6 bases stayed unmatched. The CDR3 has 15 amino acids. The V gene's germline CDR1 is KGHSH and CDR2 LQKENI. CDR3 nucleotides: TGTGCCAGCTCAACCCTGACTAGCGGGGGTAATGAGCAGTTCTTC. Residues: CASSTLTSGGNEQFF.

This clone was counted a few times. This sequence joins TRBV6-6 and TRBJ2-1, with TRBD2 matching over 9 bases. Germline trimming cut 5 bases from V and 2 bases from J; bases unmatched to any gene: 4. CDR1 MNHNY and CDR2 SVGAGI come from the germline V gene (reference sequence). The CDR3 sequence is 15 residues long. The CDR3: CASSHRLAAYNEQFF. The CDR3, as DNA: TGTGCCAGCAGTCATAGACTAGCGGCCTACAATGAGCAGTTCTTC.

CDR3 sequence reads: CATSKQGMDSPLHF. The CDR3 DNA reads as TGTGCCACCAGCAAACAGGGGATGGATTCACCCCTCCACTTT. The chain couples TRBV15 to TRBJ1-6, with 7 bases matching TRBD1. CDR3 length: 14 amino acids. Trimming removed 4 bases from V and 8 bases from J; junction bases left unmatched: 5. Germline V CDR1 and CDR2: LNHNV, YYDKDF (reference sequence).

The chain employs TRBV5-1 and TRBJ2-2; tentative D call: TRBD1 (5 bases). The germline V gene has CDR1 SGHRS and CDR2 YFSETQ. The CDR3 spans 14 residues. V dropped 2 bases and J dropped 1 base, with 6 bases sitting between them. The CDR3 DNA sequence: TGCGCCAGCAGCTTAGGACAGAACACCGGGGAGCTGTTTTTT. As protein: CASSLGQNTGELFF.

This clone was detected once. This chain links TRBV7-8 with TRBJ2-2; D is perhaps TRBD1 (5 bases). This CDR3 has 14 amino acids. Trimming stripped 3 bases from V and 7 bases from J, with 12 bases between. Germline loops: CDR1 SGHVS, CDR2 FQNEAQ. This chain's CDR3 is CASSFGRDHGELFF. CDR3 nucleotide sequence: TGTGCCAGCAGCTTTGGCAGGGATCACGGGGAGCTGTTTTTT. Full variable domain (missing parts from reference TRBV7-8 and TRBJ2-2): GAGVSQSPRYKVAKRGQDVALRCDPISGHVSLFWYQQALGQGPEFLTYFQNEAQLDKSGLPSDRFFAERPEGSVSTLKIQRTQQEDSAVYLCASSFGRDHGELFFGEGSRLTVL.

The DNA for the CDR3 is TGTGCCAGCAGTGACCGGGACAGGGGAAACCAGCCCCAGCATTTT. This codes for CASSDRDRGNQPQHF. This chain joins TRBV2 and TRBJ1-5; 10 positions match TRBD1. The CDR3 is 15 amino acids. CDR1 and CDR2 from the germline V gene are SNHLY and FYNNEI. V trimming: 3 bases; J trimming: 7 bases; junction bases outside the gene matches: 6.

This chain uses TRBV3-1 (or the pseudogene TRBV3-2) with TRBJ2-3; 14 bases fit TRBD2. J was trimmed by 0 bases and V by 5 bases; bases with no gene match: 4. CDR1 LGHDT and CDR2 YNNKEL come from the germline V gene (reference sequence). This CDR3 has 17 amino acids. This CDR3 is CASSSTSGGGSTDTQYF. The CDR3 DNA follows: TGTGCCAGCAGCTCGACTAGCGGGGGGGGTAGCACAGATACGCAGTATTTT.

The V and J genes are TRBV29-1 and TRBJ2-4, with a tentative D call TRBD2 (6 bases). The germline V and J ends were trimmed by 3 bases and 0 bases, with 6 bases remaining between them. CDR1 is SQVTM, CDR2 ANQGSEA, per germline. The CDR3 contains 13 residues. The CDR3 bases are TGCAGCGTTGACGGGGGAGCCAAAAACATTCAGTACTTC. This gives the protein CSVDGGAKNIQYF.

This sequence joins TRBV7-2 and TRBJ1-2; the D gene is possibly TRBD1 (6 bases). CDR1 is SGHTA and CDR2 is FQGNSA in the germline V gene. CDR3 length equals 15 residues. Trimming took off 4 bases at V and 4 bases at J, with 16 bases between the two ends. CDR3 amino acids: CASSSYRVRSYGYTF. CDR3 in DNA: TGTGCCAGCAGCTCCTACAGGGTCCGAAGCTATGGCTACACCTTC.

For the CDR3, the DNA is TGTGCCAGTAGTATCACAGGGGGCATCACTGAAGCTTTCTTT. Translation: CASSITGGITEAFF. This rearrangement joins TRBV19 to TRBJ1-1; 9 bases are shared with TRBD1. The V and J ends lost 3 bases and 4 bases, in that order; junction bases with no gene match: 3. CDR1 LNHDA and CDR2 SQIVND come from the germline V gene (reference sequence). This CDR3 has 14 amino acids.

The chain joins TRBV6-5 to TRBJ1-2, with 8 bases lining up with TRBD1. This CDR3 is 13 amino acids long. Unmatched junction bases numbered 5, after V lost 6 bases and J lost 5 bases. Per the germline V gene, CDR1 is MNHEY and CDR2 is SVGAGI. The DNA of the CDR3 is TGTGCCAGCAGACCACAGGGGGGGTATGGCTACACCTTC. Amino acid sequence: CASRPQGGYGYTF.

The J gene is TRBJ1-1, the V gene TRBV5-4; the D is unclear. The CDR3 extends over 13 amino acids. V shed 5 bases and J shed 2 bases, with 10 bases lying between them. The germline V gene encodes CDR1 SGHNT and CDR2 YYREEE (reference sequence). In nucleotides, the CDR3 is TGTGCCAGCAGTACAGACGGTAACACTGAAGCTTTCTTT. Residues: CASSTDGNTEAFF.

This clone was observed a single time. V is TRBV5-1 and J is TRBJ2-1; 8 nucleotides line up with TRBD1. Germline CDR1 is SGHRS and CDR2 is YFSETQ. V lost 0 bases and J lost 9; bases outside the gene matches: 11. The CDR3 has 16 amino acids. CDR3 nucleotide sequence: TGCGCCAGCAGCTTGGGAGCGGTCGCAGGGGGCTTTGAGCAGTTCTTC. Residues: CASSLGAVAGGFEQFF.

This clone has only a few counts. This chain joins TRBV7-3 and TRBJ2-1, with 11 positions matching TRBD2. Germline CDR1 is SGHTA and CDR2 is FQGTGA. The V segment lost 3 bases and the J segment 12 bases; nucleotides outside the gene matches: 1. CDR3 length: 12 amino acids. The CDR3 DNA is TGTGCCAGCAGCTTTAGCGGGGGGGTGCAGTTCTTC. Amino acid sequence: CASSFSGGVQFF.

This clone has just one count. The chain carries TRBV7-9 and TRBJ2-5; the D gene is possibly TRBD2 (5 bases). Trimming cost V 2 bases and J 5 bases, with 9 bases left between them. Looked up from germline, CDR1 is SEHNR and CDR2 is FQNEAQ (reference sequence). The length of the CDR3 is 13 residues. CDR3 sequence (DNA): TGTGCCAGCAGCTTACCTAGCTGGGAGACCCAGTACTTC. Translating it yields CASSLPSWETQYF. The full variable domain, rest sourced from reference TRBV7-9 and TRBJ2-5, is DTGVSQNPRHKITKRGQNVTFRCDPISEHNRLYWYRQTLGQGPEFLTYFQNEAQLEKSRLLSDRFSAERPKGSFSTLEIQRTEQGDSAMYLCASSLPSWETQYFGPGTRLLVL.